These 15 T cell receptor beta chains were sequenced from one sample in a study of shared clonotypes between healthy human individuals. Sequencing used immunoSEQ multiplex PCR; TCRdb keeps in-frame clones, though not all of them. The data hold roughly 2,000,000 clones, with 93% observed a single time. Positively selected for CCR7, the CD45RO-negative cells used as naive CD8 cells excluded terminally differentiated effector memory CD45RA+ cells. The material sequenced was naive CD8+ T cells from PBMCs. The receptor set was obtained from a man in his late teens or twenties in good health. Some clones in this sample may be carry-over from other donors' samples.

The chain has TRBV5-1 and TRBJ1-1; TRBD1 is a possible D gene (5 bases). Trimming removed 3 bases at V and 4 bases at J, with 16 bases between. Germline V gene sequence: CDR1 SGHRS, CDR2 YFSETQ. This CDR3 has 15 residues. The CDR3 sequence: CASSWGGAGGTEAFF. CDR3 sequence (DNA): TGCGCCAGCAGCTGGGGCGGGGCGGGTGGCACTGAAGCTTTCTTT.

CDR3 coding DNA: TGTGCCAGCAGCCATCACAGGGATGTAGAGACCCAGTACTTC. Translating gives CASSHHRDVETQYF. The J gene is TRBJ2-5, the V gene TRBV13; tentative D call: TRBD1 (6 bases). Germline CDR1 reads PRHDT; CDR2 reads FYEKMQ (reference sequence). This CDR3 comprises 14 residues. V was cut by 5 bases and J by 4 bases, with 14 bases left in between.

The sample holds one count of this clone. The same CDR3 arises from other DNA sequences in this sample as well. The chain is built from TRBV27 and TRBJ2-7, with 12 nucleotides matching TRBD2. Trimming removed 6 bases from V and 5 bases from J; junction bases left unmatched: 5. The CDR3 contains 14 residues. CDR1 is MNHEY and CDR2 is SMNVEV in the germline V gene (reference sequence). CDR3 sequence (DNA): TGTGCCAGCAGCCCCAGGACTAGCGGGAACGAGCAGTACTTC. Amino acid sequence: CASSPRTSGNEQYF.

To note about this clone: Other DNA variants within this sample encode the same CDR3. The V and J genes are TRBV28 and TRBJ1-3; D unclear. Germline CDR1 MDHEN, CDR2 SYDVKM. V was shortened by 5 bases and J by 2 bases, with 4 bases between the two germline ends. There are 12 residues in the CDR3. CDR3 in amino acids: CASSLPGNTIYF. In DNA, the CDR3 is TGTGCCAGCAGTCTACCTGGAAACACCATATATTTT.

The rearrangement links TRBV19 to TRBJ1-1, with a weak D call TRBD1 (5 bases). Germline CDR1 LNHDA, CDR2 SQIVND (reference sequence). V lost 3 bases to trimming and J lost 5 bases, with 13 bases between them. The CDR3 sequence is 14 residues long. CDR3 protein: CASSIVPGTTEAFF. The CDR3 DNA reads TGTGCCAGTAGTATCGTCCCGGGGACGACTGAAGCTTTCTTT.

This chain links TRBV9 with TRBJ2-1; 9 nucleotides align to TRBD2. This CDR3 has 14 amino acids. Germline CDR1 reads SGDLS; CDR2 reads YYNGEE. V gave up 3 bases and J gave up 6 bases; unmatched junction bases: 4. The CDR3 spells CASSGSGRLNEQFF. CDR3 DNA: TGTGCCAGCAGCGGTAGCGGGAGACTCAATGAGCAGTTCTTC.

V and J are TRBV29-1 and TRBJ1-1; D perhaps matches TRBD1 (6 bases). This CDR3 contains 18 residues. V lost 3 bases to trimming and J lost 1 base, with 24 bases between them. Germline loops: CDR1 SQVTM, CDR2 ANQGSEA. The CDR3 DNA follows: TGCAGCGTTGATAGTAGGGGGACCCCTAATGGCCCGAACACTGAAGCTTTCTTT. Encoded protein: CSVDSRGTPNGPNTEAFF.

This clone was seen a few times. The chain carries TRBV2 and TRBJ1-5; D gene uncertain. V shed 4 bases and J shed 6 bases, with 19 bases lying between them. In germline, CDR1 is SNHLY, CDR2 FYNNEI. The CDR3 contains 16 residues. The CDR3 region is CASSVFPSEIFQPQHF. The CDR3 DNA sequence: TGTGCCAGCAGTGTCTTCCCGTCAGAGATCTTTCAGCCCCAGCATTTT.

This chain joins TRBV7-9 and TRBJ2-2; a weak D match, TRBD2 (5 bases). Trimming pared 3 bases from V and 3 bases from J, leaving 14 bases between. This CDR3 comprises 16 residues. In germline, CDR1 is SEHNR, CDR2 FQNEAQ (reference sequence). CDR3 protein: CASSLRRGEDTGELFF. The DNA for the CDR3 is TGTGCCAGCAGCTTGAGACGGGGTGAGGACACCGGGGAGCTGTTTTTT.

A note on this clone: In the same sample, other DNA sequences code for this CDR3. V gene TRBV11-2 combines with J gene TRBJ2-7; no clear D. CDR3 size: 13 residues. V was shortened by 1 base and J by 4 bases, with 8 bases between the two germline ends. Per the germline V gene, CDR1 is SGHAT and CDR2 is FQNNGV. CDR3 DNA: TGTGCCAGCAGCTTAGGGGTAGCTTACGAGCAGTACTTC. Amino acids: CASSLGVAYEQYF.

A word on this clone: Other DNA sequences in the same sample also yield this CDR3. This rearrangement joins TRBV7-2 to TRBJ1-5; D remains ambiguous. The CDR3 spans 15 residues. V was trimmed by 1 base and J by 0 bases, leaving 7 bases between them. CDR1 is SGHTA and CDR2 is FQGNSA in the germline V gene. This CDR3 is CASSLGVGSNQPQHF. DNA of the CDR3: TGTGCCAGCAGCTTAGGGGTGGGTAGCAATCAGCCCCAGCATTTT. The entire variable domain, with the rest obtained from reference TRBV7-2 and TRBJ1-5, is as follows: GAGVSQSPSNKVTEKGKDVELRCDPISGHTALYWYRQSLGQGLEFLIYFQGNSAPDKSGLPSDRFSAERTGGSVSTLTIQRTQQEDSAVYLCASSLGVGSNQPQHFGDGTRLSIL.

The chain employs TRBV7-8 and TRBJ2-7, with 10 bases aligning to TRBD2. Germline assignment: CDR1 SGHVS and CDR2 FQNEAQ. V was pared by 5 bases and J by 3 bases, with 4 bases of the junction left unmatched. CDR3 length: 14 residues. The CDR3 DNA reads TGTGCCAGCAGCCAATGGACTAGCGGCTACGAGCAGTACTTC. Its translation: CASSQWTSGYEQYF.

CDR3 DNA sequence: TGTGCCTGGTCACGGACCTCCGGGAATGCGCAGTATTTT. The encoded protein is CAWSRTSGNAQYF. The chain has TRBV30 and TRBJ2-3; D possibly corresponds to TRBD2 (5 bases). Trimming cost V 5 bases and J 10 bases, with 19 bases left between them. The CDR3 contains 13 residues. In germline, CDR1 is GTSNPN, CDR2 SVGIG (reference sequence).

The rearrangement links TRBV28 to TRBJ1-1; D unclear. The V end lost 1 base, the J end lost 3 bases, and 18 bases lay between the germline ends. CDR3 length equals 17 residues. CDR1 and CDR2 from the germline V gene are MDHEN and SYDVKM. The CDR3 nucleotides are TGTGCCAGCAGTTTATTTAAGAGGTCCCCCGGGGACACTGAAGCTTTCTTT. Its protein product is CASSLFKRSPGDTEAFF. The full variable domain, in which reference TRBV28 and TRBJ1-1 provide the parts outside the CDR3, is DVKVTQSSRYLVKRTGEKVFLECVQDMDHENMFWYRQDPGLGLRLIYFSYDVKMKEKGDIPEGYSVSREKKERFSLILESASTNQTSMYLCASSLFKRSPGDTEAFFGQGTRLTVV.

The chain recombines TRBV5-1 with TRBJ2-2, with 8 bases aligning to TRBD1. This CDR3 region has 15 residues. The ends lost 7 bases at V and 0 bases at J; junction bases unmatched: 5. Germline V gene sequence: CDR1 SGHRS, CDR2 YFSETQ. CDR3 DNA: TGCGCCAGCCTCAAGGACAGGGCGAACACCGGGGAGCTGTTTTTT. Translated, it gives CASLKDRANTGELFF. The full variable domain, its missing parts supplied by reference TRBV5-1 and TRBJ2-2, is KAGVTQTPRYLIKTRGQQVTLSCSPISGHRSVSWYQQTPGQGLQFLFEYFSETQRNKGNFPGRFSGRQFSNSRSEMNVSTLELGDSALYLCASLKDRANTGELFFGEGSRLTVL.